The 28 T cell receptor beta chains below were found in one sample sequenced in a study of blood T cell repertoires in COVID-19. TCRdb keeps only in-frame clones here, not all; method: immunoSEQ multiplex PCR. The data show approximately 98,000 clones, roughly four fifths seen once. The specimen was peripheral blood. Receptors were obtained from a woman in her 70s with acute or convalescent COVID-19.

The chain is built from TRBV25-1 and TRBJ2-5; 8 bases align to TRBD2. V shed 3 bases, J shed 3 bases, and the junction held 15 bases outside the gene matches. Germline lookup yields CDR1 MGHDK and CDR2 SYGVNS. The CDR3 is 18 residues long. The CDR3 is CASSDRRGAARIKETQYF. CDR3 sequence (DNA): TGTGCCAGCAGTGATAGGCGGGGGGCTGCACGGATAAAAGAGACCCAGTACTTC.

Comments on this clone: Its ends do not fully match the called genes, so a read error is possible. The genes are TRBV7-3 and TRBJ2-3; the D is unclear. Germline V gene data show CDR1 as SGHTA and CDR2 as FQGTGA. The CDR3 is 13 amino acids. In DNA, the CDR3 is TGTGCCAGCAGCGTAACGCGGACAGATACGCAGTATTTT. It yields the protein CASSVTRTDTQYF.

This clone occurred a few times. The chain joins TRBV5-6 to TRBJ2-7; a weak D match, TRBD2 (5 bases). CDR3 length: 14 amino acids. CDR1 is SGHDT and CDR2 is YYEEEE in the germline V gene. Trimming took 1 base from V and 2 from J, leaving 10 bases between them. DNA of the CDR3: TGTGCCAGCAGCTTGAACGGGAAGGCCTACGAGCAGTACTTC. Its translation: CASSLNGKAYEQYF.

The rearrangement links TRBV19 to TRBJ2-7, with 9 bases lining up with TRBD1. Germline lookup yields CDR1 LNHDA and CDR2 SQIVND (reference sequence). The CDR3 extends over 19 amino acids. Losses at the gene ends were 5 bases for V and 0 bases for J; bases not matched to a gene: 17. The CDR3 region is CASSGPGTGRRTVSYEQYV. The CDR3 DNA sequence: TGTGCCAGTAGTGGCCCCGGGACAGGGAGGCGGACTGTCTCCTACGAGCAGTACGTC.

This chain joins TRBV14 and TRBJ2-7; TRBD2 agrees at 7 bases. The CDR3 sequence is 14 residues long. CDR1 and CDR2 from the germline V gene are SGHDN and FVKESK. Trimming removed 4 bases from V and 4 bases from J; junction bases left unmatched: 7. This chain's CDR3 is CASSPWGREYEQYF. The CDR3 nucleotides read TGTGCCAGCAGCCCGTGGGGGAGGGAGTACGAGCAGTACTTC. The whole variable domain, filled in from reference TRBV14 and TRBJ2-7, reads EAGVTQFPSHSVIEKGQTVTLRCDPISGHDNLYWYRRVMGKEIKFLLHFVKESKQDESGMPNNRFLAERTGGTYSTLKVQPAELEDSGVYFCASSPWGREYEQYFGPGTRLTVT.

This clone was seen more than once but under ten times. The rearrangement links TRBV7-3 to TRBJ1-1; D is unresolved. V was pared by 1 base and J by 1 base, with 7 bases between. Germline V gene sequence: CDR1 SGHTA, CDR2 FQGTGA. The CDR3 is 14 amino acids. The CDR3 is CASSLRRENTEAFF. The CDR3 DNA follows: TGTGCCAGCAGCTTAAGGCGGGAGAACACTGAAGCTTTCTTT. Variable domain in full (rest from reference TRBV7-3 and TRBJ1-1): GAGVSQTPSNKVTEKGKYVELRCDPISGHTALYWYRQSLGQGPEFLIYFQGTGAADDSGLPNDRFFAVRPEGSVSTLKIQRTERGDSAVYLCASSLRRENTEAFFGQGTRLTVV.

The chain has TRBV4-3 and TRBJ1-2, with 8 bases identical to TRBD1. The ends lost 0 bases at V and 7 bases at J; junction bases unmatched: 4. The CDR3 totals 14 residues. Germline CDR1 LGHNA, CDR2 YSLEER. The CDR3 spells CASSQDRGLGGYTF. CDR3 sequence (DNA): TGCGCCAGCAGCCAAGACAGGGGGCTAGGTGGCTACACCTTC.

The CDR3 nucleotides are TGTGCCACCAGTGACCCCGTCGCGGGAGAAGCGGCCGGGGAGCTGTTTTTT. It translates to CATSDPVAGEAAGELFF. The chain combines TRBV24-1 with TRBJ2-2; 7 nucleotides line up with TRBD2. Trimming at V came to 4 bases and at J to 6 bases, leaving 13 bases not matched to a gene. CDR1 and CDR2 from the germline V gene are KGHDR and SFDVKD. This CDR3 region has 17 residues.

In its sample, this clone was seen once. This rearrangement joins TRBV12-5 to TRBJ2-5, with 7 positions matching TRBD2. CDR1 is LGHNT, CDR2 FRNRAP, per germline. The CDR3 extends over 17 amino acids. J gave up 4 bases and V 6 bases, and 17 bases lay outside the gene matches. CDR3 coding DNA: TGTGCTAGTGGCCTTTCTAGCGGAATTGGAGGTGGAGAGACCCAGTACTTC. Amino acids: CASGLSSGIGGGETQYF.

This clone was seen a few times. At one end the junction does not follow the germline gene, possibly because of a read error. V and J are TRBV6-1 and TRBJ2-3, with D perhaps TRBD1 (6 bases). The CDR3 runs to 20 residues. Germline assignment: CDR1 MNHNS and CDR2 SASEGT. CDR3 region: CASSGTPSRGSKTNTDTQYF. CDR3 nucleotide sequence: TGTGCCAGTAGTGGGACACCCTCTCGAGGCTCAAAAACAAACACAGATACGCAGTATTTT.

This chain joins TRBV24-1 and TRBJ1-1; D is unclear. V was cut by 8 bases and J by 4 bases, with 4 bases left in between. Per the germline V gene, CDR1 is KGHDR and CDR2 is SFDVKD. The CDR3 is made up of 10 amino acids. This CDR3 reads CATTSTEAFF. CDR3 nucleotide sequence: TGTGCCACCACTTCCACTGAAGCTTTCTTT.

The CDR3 bases are TGTGCCAGTAGTCCCCGGGCGGGAGACATCTACACTGAAGCTTTCTTT. This gives the protein CASSPRAGDIYTEAFF. The rearrangement joins TRBV19 to TRBJ1-1, with D hard to call. The CDR3 consists of 16 residues. The ends were cut back, 5 bases at V and 3 bases at J, with 19 bases in the middle. Germline CDR1 and CDR2: LNHDA and SQIVND (reference sequence).

This clone was detected only once. The chain recombines TRBV5-1 with TRBJ1-2, with TRBD1 identical over 9 bases. V shed 3 bases and J 4 bases; nucleotides not matched to a gene: 7. The CDR3 extends over 15 amino acids. Germline V gene data show CDR1 as SGHRS and CDR2 as YFSETQ. As DNA, the CDR3 is TGCGCCAGCAGCTCGGGACAGGGTGAATCCTATGGCTACACCTTC. Translating gives CASSSGQGESYGYTF. The full variable domain, in which reference TRBV5-1 and TRBJ1-2 provide the parts outside the CDR3, is KAGVTQTPRYLIKTRGQQVTLSCSPISGHRSVSWYQQTPGQGLQFLFEYFSETQRNKGNFPGRFSGRQFSNSRSEMNVSTLELGDSALYLCASSSGQGESYGYTFGSGTRLTVV.

J is TRBJ1-6 and V is TRBV27; D unclear. The CDR3 contains 15 residues. The germline gives CDR1 MNHEY, CDR2 SMNVEV (reference sequence). V gave up 3 bases and J gave up 10 bases, with 16 bases separating them. The CDR3 sequence: CASSLGGGLGSPLHF. CDR3 in DNA: TGTGCCAGCAGTTTGGGTGGAGGGCTTGGGTCACCCCTCCACTTT.

This clone is labeled as medium-sized (0.01 to 0.1%). The rearrangement uses TRBV9 and TRBJ1-3; TRBD1 matches 7 bases. CDR3 length: 15 residues. Trimming took 4 bases from V and 0 from J; bases not matched to a gene: 4. Germline lookup yields CDR1 SGDLS and CDR2 YYNGEE. DNA for the CDR3: TGTGCCAGCAGCTCAGGGGGAAGCTCTGGAAACACCATATATTTT. The encoded protein is CASSSGGSSGNTIYF.

The CDR3 nucleotides are TGTGCCAGCGTGTCGACCGGGGGCTATGGCTACACCTTC. Its protein product is CASVSTGGYGYTF. The chain links TRBV2 to TRBJ1-2; D is possibly TRBD1 (5 bases). Germline CDR1 and CDR2: SNHLY and FYNNEI. There are 13 residues in the CDR3. With 8 bases removed from V and 4 bases from J, the gap between germline ends came to 14 bases.

V is TRBV24-1 and J is TRBJ2-5; 9 bases are shared with TRBD2. The CDR3 covers 14 residues. CDR1 and CDR2 from the germline V gene are KGHDR and SFDVKD. V lost 7 bases and J lost 0; bases outside the gene matches: 2. The CDR3 nucleotides read TGTGCCACCAGGCCTAGCGGGGACCAAGAGACCCAGTACTTC. Translation gives CATRPSGDQETQYF.

V gene TRBV18 combines with J gene TRBJ1-1; D is perhaps TRBD1 (5 bases). In germline, CDR1 is KGHSH, CDR2 LQKENI. The CDR3 is 16 residues long. Trimming left V 2 bases short and J 0 bases short, with 13 bases between. The CDR3 protein is CASSPYSQELNTEAFF. DNA for the CDR3: TGTGCCAGCTCACCATATTCACAGGAATTGAACACTGAAGCTTTCTTT.

The chain couples TRBV7-6 to TRBJ2-5; 7 nucleotides align to TRBD2. In germline, CDR1 is SGHVS, CDR2 FNYEAQ. The CDR3 contains 15 residues. The trim removed 3 bases at V and 5 bases at J, leaving 9 bases unmatched. The CDR3 is CASSFFVREGETQYF. The CDR3 DNA is TGTGCCAGCAGCTTCTTCGTCAGGGAGGGGGAGACCCAGTACTTC.

This rearrangement joins TRBV11-2 to TRBJ2-5; the match to TRBD1 covers 7 bases. Germline lookup yields CDR1 SGHAT and CDR2 FQNNGV. The trim removed 6 bases at V and 5 bases at J, leaving 12 bases unmatched. The CDR3 is 15 residues long. CDR3 bases: TGTGCCAGCAGTTTTACCCGACAGGGTTGGGAGACCCAGTACTTC. It encodes CASSFTRQGWETQYF.

The chain recombines TRBV5-1 with TRBJ2-7; 7 bases agree with TRBD2. Germline CDR1 reads SGHRS; CDR2 reads YFSETQ. The CDR3 length is 17 residues. V lost 6 bases to trimming and J lost 0 bases; unmatched junction nucleotides: 15. In DNA, the CDR3 is TGCGCCAGCAAGGTCCAGGGAGGGATGGAGATCTCCTACGAGCAGTACGTC. Protein: CASKVQGGMEISYEQYV.

The rearrangement uses TRBV6-5 and TRBJ2-7; 7 bases fit TRBD2. Trimming cost V 6 bases and J 2 bases; bases outside gene matches: 4. This CDR3 region has 13 residues. Germline V CDR1 and CDR2: MNHEY, SVGAGI. CDR3 coding DNA: TGTGCCAGCAGGGGAGGGCCTGCCTACGAGCAGTACTTC. Amino acid sequence: CASRGGPAYEQYF.

In DNA form, the CDR3 reads TGTGCCAGCAGGGGGGCGGGGGGCCTCGCCTATGGCTACACCTTC. This sequence encodes CASRGAGGLAYGYTF. The genes are TRBV6-6 and TRBJ1-2, with a tentative D call TRBD1 (6 bases). The V gene's germline CDR1 is MNHNY and CDR2 SVGAGI (reference sequence). V gave up 6 bases and J gave up 4 bases, with 18 bases separating them. This CDR3 is 15 amino acids long.

The table lists this clone with a count of one. The chain uses TRBV30 and TRBJ1-4; TRBD1 might be the D (5 bases). The CDR3 runs 15 residues. Trimming cost V 3 bases and J 8 bases, with 19 bases left between them. The germline V gene has CDR1 GTSNPN and CDR2 SVGIG (reference sequence). For the CDR3, the DNA is TGTGCCTGGAGCGCCGGATGGGGGGTTTTGGAAAAACTGTTTTTT. Translating it yields CAWSAGWGVLEKLFF.

V and J are TRBV6-5 and TRBJ1-3; D call uncertain. CDR3 length: 12 amino acids. The germline V and J ends were trimmed by 9 bases and 3 bases, with 9 bases remaining between them. Germline CDR1 MNHEY, CDR2 SVGAGI. CDR3 bases: TGTGCCAGTAGAGGACTTGGAAACACCATATATTTT. Translating gives CASRGLGNTIYF.

The V call is TRBV2, the J call TRBJ2-5, with 14 bases aligning to TRBD2. This CDR3 is 16 amino acids long. The germline CDR1 and CDR2 sequences are SNHLY and FYNNEI. Unmatched junction bases numbered 6, after V lost 4 bases and J lost 5 bases. The CDR3 DNA is TGTGCCAGCAGTGTGGGAGGACTAGCGGGGGGTGAGACCCAGTACTTC. Its protein is CASSVGGLAGGETQYF.

This chain uses TRBV5-1 with TRBJ2-2; D may be TRBD2 (5 bases). This CDR3 has 15 residues. Germline assignment: CDR1 SGHRS and CDR2 YFSETQ. Trimming cost V 4 bases and J 5 bases, with 15 bases left between them. CDR3 sequence reads: CASSPSPGLTGELFF. The CDR3, as DNA: TGCGCCAGCAGCCCGAGCCCGGGGTTAACCGGGGAGCTGTTTTTT.

The genes are TRBV5-6 and TRBJ2-1; 9 positions agree with TRBD1. This CDR3 has 15 amino acids. Germline CDR1 SGHDT, CDR2 YYEEEE. V shed 1 base and J 8 bases; nucleotides not matched to a gene: 7. CDR3 bases: TGTGCCAGCAGCTTGTTGGGACAGGGTACCCATGAGCAGTTCTTC. Its protein is CASSLLGQGTHEQFF.